Reported below is one T cell receptor beta chain. This specimen comes from a study of spatial heterogeneity in lung cancer. In the library, each TCR cDNA molecule bore its own unique molecular identifier. TCRdb called the 5' RACE reads again in MiXCR, with one record for every CDR3 protein. The sample includes about 70,000 distinct CDR3 sequences, roughly 8.9% of them seen just once. Trimming cost V 7 bases and J 4 bases; bases outside gene matches: 6. The CDR3 runs 14 residues. CDR1 and CDR2 (germline): LGHDT, YNNKEL (reference sequence). Specified time point: blood at routine non-recurrence follow-up after resection.

This chain connects TRBV3-1 to TRBJ2-5, with 10 bases fitting TRBD1. This clonotype was obtained from a female donor with early-stage non-small cell lung cancer. The sequencing used PBMCs, collected at follow-up. CDR3 loop: CASTPRTGGETQYF. The CDR3 region has the DNA TGTGCCAGCACCCCACGGACAGGGGGAGAGACCCAGTACTTC.